Included here is one T cell receptor beta chain sequence, with context. The lymph nodes were axillary draining lymph nodes from breast cancer patients. This entry comes from a study of breast tumors, draining lymph nodes, adjacent tissues. V dropped 1 base and J dropped 3 bases, with 8 bases sitting between them. The CDR3 spans 14 residues. Germline V CDR1 and CDR2: SGHRS, YFSETQ. One entry per CDR3 protein, called by TCRdb with MiXCR from the multiplex PCR reads. The repertoire holds about 200,000 distinct CDR3 sequences, with 31% as singletons. The sequenced sample was axillary lymph node tissue. This clonotype originated in a female donor with breast cancer. Some clones in this sample may be carry-over from other donors' samples. V usage is TRBV5-1 and J usage is TRBJ2-4, with D possibly TRBD2 on 6 matching bases. The CDR3: CASSLTGDKNIQYF. The CDR3 DNA sequence: TGCGCCAGCAGCTTGACGGGGGACAAAAACATTCAGTACTTC.